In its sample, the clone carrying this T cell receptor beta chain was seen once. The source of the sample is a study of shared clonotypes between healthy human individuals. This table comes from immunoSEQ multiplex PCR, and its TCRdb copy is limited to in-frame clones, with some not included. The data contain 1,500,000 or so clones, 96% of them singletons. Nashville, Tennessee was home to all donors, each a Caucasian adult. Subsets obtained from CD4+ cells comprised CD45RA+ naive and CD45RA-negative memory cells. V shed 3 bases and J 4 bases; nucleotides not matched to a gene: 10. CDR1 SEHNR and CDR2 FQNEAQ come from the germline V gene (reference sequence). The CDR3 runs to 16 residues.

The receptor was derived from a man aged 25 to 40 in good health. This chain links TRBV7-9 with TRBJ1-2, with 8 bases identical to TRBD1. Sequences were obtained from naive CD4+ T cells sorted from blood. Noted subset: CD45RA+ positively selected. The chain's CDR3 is CASSLAGTGVGYGYTF. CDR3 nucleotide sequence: TGTGCCAGCAGCTTGGCCGGGACAGGAGTAGGCTATGGCTACACCTTC.